The 21 T cell receptor beta chains given below trace back to one sample, sequenced in a study of blood T cell repertoires in COVID-19 (TCRdb year 2020). The library was made by the immunoSEQ multiplex PCR assay. Here the immuneACCESS table is served through TCRdb, limited to in-frame sequences with V and J called. Missing clones are a known gap in these copies; in checked studies unresolved V genes cover under half, and the rest lacks a known reason. The sample table records roughly 270,000 clones; roughly 85% of these occur just once. The ten largest clones represent approximately 5.1% of the sample. Sequenced sample: peripheral blood. The receptor set was obtained from a man aged 50 to 60 with active or convalescent COVID-19.

V gene TRBV27 combines with J gene TRBJ2-5, with D maybe TRBD1 (6 bases). V was shortened by 8 bases and J by 1 base, with 14 bases between the two germline ends. Germline loops: CDR1 MNHEY, CDR2 SMNVEV (reference sequence). The CDR3 is 14 amino acids. In DNA form, the CDR3 reads TGTGCCAGCGCCCCTGGGGGCTTCCAAGAGACCCAGTACTTC. It specifies CASAPGGFQETQYF.

The V and J genes are TRBV3-1 (or the pseudogene TRBV3-2) and TRBJ2-1, with 13 bases aligning to TRBD2. V shed 1 base and J 6 bases; nucleotides not matched to a gene: 6. Germline CDR1 is LGHDT and CDR2 is YNNKEL (reference sequence). The CDR3 extends over 17 amino acids. CDR3 loop: CASSQVLAGGPVNEQFF. DNA of the CDR3: TGTGCCAGCAGCCAAGTACTAGCGGGAGGGCCGGTCAATGAGCAGTTCTTC.

The chain is built from TRBV29-1 and TRBJ2-3; 9 bases align to TRBD2. V shed 4 bases, J shed 8 bases, and the junction held 7 bases outside the gene matches. In germline, CDR1 is SQVTM, CDR2 ANQGSEA. This CDR3 region has 13 residues. The CDR3 nucleotides read TGCAGCGTTGCTGAGCGGGAGGTGGGTACGCAGTATTTT. It encodes CSVAEREVGTQYF.

This sequence joins TRBV12-5 and TRBJ2-7, with D uncertain. The CDR3 length is 13 residues. Germline CDR1 is LGHNT and CDR2 is FRNRAP. Trimming removed 4 bases from V and 6 bases from J, with 13 bases in between. CDR3 nucleotide sequence: TGTGCTAGTGGTTCCCCATATCTAGGCGAGCAGTACTTC. It codes for CASGSPYLGEQYF.

This chain links TRBV28 with TRBJ1-2; D is perhaps TRBD1 (5 bases). This CDR3 spans 14 amino acids. V was clipped by 4 bases and J by 0 bases, with 9 bases between them. Germline CDR1 MDHEN, CDR2 SYDVKM. In DNA form, the CDR3 reads TGTGCCAGCAGTTCCAGGGAACCTAACTATGGCTACACCTTC. Residues: CASSSREPNYGYTF.

Only one count was recorded for this clone. The chain has TRBV6-5 and TRBJ1-2; TRBD1 agrees at 8 bases. This CDR3 region has 13 residues. The V and J ends lost 5 bases and 7 bases, in that order; junction bases with no gene match: 6. The germline V gene encodes CDR1 MNHEY and CDR2 SVGAGI. Written as DNA, the CDR3 is TGTGCCAGCAGTAAGACAGGGGTCGGTGGCTACACCTTC. Protein sequence: CASSKTGVGGYTF.

This clone was seen a single time. This chain joins TRBV19 and TRBJ1-3; possible D gene TRBD1, 5 bases. Germline V gene data show CDR1 as LNHDA and CDR2 as SQIVND (reference sequence). V was cut by 6 bases and J by 4 bases, with 19 bases left in between. This CDR3 has 16 residues. This CDR3 is CASREAGTGGGNTIYF. As DNA, the CDR3 is TGTGCCAGTAGGGAGGCCGGGACGGGAGGAGGAAACACCATATATTTT.

This clone has only a few counts. The V and J genes are TRBV7-2 and TRBJ2-3; 10 bases fit TRBD1. After removal of 3 bases from V and 6 bases from J, the junction contained 6 bases not matched to a gene. This CDR3 spans 15 amino acids. The germline CDR1 and CDR2 sequences are SGHTA and FQGNSA. CDR3 sequence: CASSFSGTGADTQYF. The CDR3 DNA reads as TGTGCCAGCAGCTTCTCCGGGACAGGGGCGGATACGCAGTATTTT.

This clone was counted once. The V gene is TRBV6-5, the J gene TRBJ1-2, with D possibly TRBD1 on 5 matching bases. Between the trimmed V and J ends, which lost 2 bases and 2 bases, there was a span of 9 bases. The CDR3 consists of 14 residues. Germline V lookup: CDR1 MNHEY, CDR2 SVGAGI. The CDR3: CASSYGGGNYGYTF. The CDR3 DNA reads TGTGCCAGCAGTTACGGGGGAGGGAACTATGGCTACACCTTC.

The J gene is TRBJ2-4, the V gene TRBV19; 9 nucleotides align to TRBD1. Germline CDR1 LNHDA, CDR2 SQIVND (reference sequence). The CDR3 is 16 amino acids. J lost 3 bases, V lost 2 bases, and 5 bases had no gene match. Here the CDR3 DNA reads TGTGCCAGTAGTATAACTCCGGGACAGGGCAAAAACATTCAGTACTTC. It is translated as CASSITPGQGKNIQYF.

V and J are TRBV27 and TRBJ1-6; D is unresolved. The germline gives CDR1 MNHEY, CDR2 SMNVEV (reference sequence). CDR3 length equals 14 residues. V lost 4 bases and J 8 bases, leaving 12 bases between the germline ends. This CDR3 reads CASSSRRRDSPLHF. The CDR3 DNA follows: TGTGCCAGCAGTTCCCGGCGTCGGGATTCACCCCTCCACTTT.

The CDR3 DNA reads TGTGCCAGTAAGGTGAGGGCCGGTGGTATCTATGAGCAGTTCTTC. Translating gives CASKVRAGGIYEQFF. This chain uses TRBV19 with TRBJ2-1, with a weak D call TRBD2 (5 bases). Per the germline V gene, CDR1 is LNHDA and CDR2 is SQIVND (reference sequence). V lost 7 bases and J 8 bases, leaving 21 bases between the germline ends. There are 15 residues in the CDR3.

The V call is TRBV28, the J call TRBJ2-3; D is undetermined. V lost 1 base, J lost 5 bases, and 16 bases lay in between. CDR1 is MDHEN, CDR2 SYDVKM, per germline. The CDR3 extends over 16 amino acids. CDR3 DNA sequence: TGTGCCAGCAGTTTATCCCTTGTTGGGCTCAGAGATACGCAGTATTTT. This codes for CASSLSLVGLRDTQYF.

DNA for the CDR3: TGCGCCAGCAGCCAAGATTGGGGGACAGGGGGTAGCGAGCAGTACTTC. The encoded protein is CASSQDWGTGGSEQYF. The rearrangement joins TRBV4-3 to TRBJ2-7, with 11 bases aligning to TRBD1. Germline CDR1 and CDR2: LGHNA and YSLEER. Losses at the gene ends were 0 bases for V and 6 bases for J; bases not matched to a gene: 7. The CDR3 runs to 16 residues.

V gene TRBV10-1 combines with J gene TRBJ2-2, with D possibly matching TRBD2 (5 bases). Trimming took 5 bases from V and 4 from J, leaving 11 bases between them. The CDR3 has 14 residues. The germline gives CDR1 WNHNN, CDR2 SYGVQD (reference sequence). The CDR3 spells CASSPGSGTGELFF. The DNA for the CDR3 is TGCGCCAGCAGTCCGGGGTCAGGCACCGGGGAGCTGTTTTTT.

Remarks on this clone: The same CDR3 can be traced to other DNA sequences in this sample. The chain has TRBV5-1 and TRBJ1-6, with a tentative D call TRBD1 (6 bases). Germline values: CDR1 SGHRS, CDR2 YFSETQ. The ends were cut back, 0 bases at V and 6 bases at J, with 7 bases in the middle. The CDR3 length is 14 residues. The CDR3 nucleotides are TGCGCCAGCAGCTTGGGACAGGCTAATTCACCCCTCCACTTT. It translates to CASSLGQANSPLHF.

The J gene is TRBJ1-1, the V gene TRBV7-9; 7 positions agree with TRBD1. V lost 1 base and J lost 3; bases outside the gene matches: 11. The CDR3 totals 17 residues. Germline CDR1 reads SEHNR; CDR2 reads FQNEAQ (reference sequence). CDR3 in DNA: TGTGCCAGCAGCTTAGAAATGACAGGGCCGAGGGACACTGAAGCTTTCTTT. It encodes CASSLEMTGPRDTEAFF.

This rearrangement joins TRBV7-2 to TRBJ2-5, with 7 positions matching TRBD1. Trimming at V came to 4 bases and at J to 3 bases, leaving 5 bases not matched to a gene. There are 14 residues in the CDR3. The germline CDR1 and CDR2 sequences are SGHTA and FQGNSA. The CDR3 is CASSSGTVKETQYF. The CDR3 DNA follows: TGTGCCAGCAGCTCCGGGACAGTTAAAGAGACCCAGTACTTC. The full variable domain, rest sourced from reference TRBV7-2 and TRBJ2-5, is GAGVSQSPSNKVTEKGKDVELRCDPISGHTALYWYRQSLGQGLEFLIYFQGNSAPDKSGLPSDRFSAERTGGSVSTLTIQRTQQEDSAVYLCASSSGTVKETQYFGPGTRLLVL.

The chain combines TRBV28 with TRBJ2-3, with 10 bases fitting TRBD2. The CDR3 spans 14 residues. Germline V gene data show CDR1 as MDHEN and CDR2 as SYDVKM. V shed 6 bases and J 8 bases; nucleotides not matched to a gene: 8. The CDR3 loop is CASRDASGSGTQYF. The CDR3 nucleotides are TGTGCCAGCAGGGATGCTAGCGGGAGCGGTACGCAGTATTTT.

This chain uses TRBV27 with TRBJ2-7, with D uncertain. The CDR3 consists of 13 residues. The V end was cut by 10 bases, the J end by 0 bases, with 13 bases between. CDR1 MNHEY and CDR2 SMNVEV come from the germline V gene (reference sequence). Here the CDR3 DNA reads TGTGCCACTTCACCCACCAGCTCCTACGAGCAGTACTTC. The encoded protein is CATSPTSSYEQYF.

CDR3 protein: CASSPSLSSYNEQFF. In DNA form, the CDR3 reads TGCGCCAGCAGCCCATCCCTGAGCTCCTACAATGAGCAGTTCTTC. The rearrangement joins TRBV5-1 to TRBJ2-1; the D is unclear. The CDR3 has 15 residues. CDR1 and CDR2 from the germline V gene are SGHRS and YFSETQ. V was clipped by 4 bases and J by 0 bases, with 11 bases between them. The full variable domain, completed using reference TRBV5-1 and TRBJ2-1, is KAGVTQTPRYLIKTRGQQVTLSCSPISGHRSVSWYQQTPGQGLQFLFEYFSETQRNKGNFPGRFSGRQFSNSRSEMNVSTLELGDSALYLCASSPSLSSYNEQFFGPGTRLTVL.